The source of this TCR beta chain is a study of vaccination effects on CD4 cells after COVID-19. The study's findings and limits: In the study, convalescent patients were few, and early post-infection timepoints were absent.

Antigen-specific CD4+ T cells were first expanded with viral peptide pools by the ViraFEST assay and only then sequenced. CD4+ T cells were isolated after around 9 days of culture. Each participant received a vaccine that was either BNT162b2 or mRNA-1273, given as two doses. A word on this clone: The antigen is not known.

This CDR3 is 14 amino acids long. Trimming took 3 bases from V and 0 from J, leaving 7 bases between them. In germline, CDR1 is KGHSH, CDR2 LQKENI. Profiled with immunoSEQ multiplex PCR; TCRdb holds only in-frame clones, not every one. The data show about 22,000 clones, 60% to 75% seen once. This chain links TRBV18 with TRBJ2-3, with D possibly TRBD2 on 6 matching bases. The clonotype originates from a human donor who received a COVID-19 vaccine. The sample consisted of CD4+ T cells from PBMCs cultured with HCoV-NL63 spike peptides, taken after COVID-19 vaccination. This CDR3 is CASSPGGSTDTQYF. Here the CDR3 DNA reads TGTGCCAGCTCACCGGGGGGTAGCACAGATACGCAGTATTTT. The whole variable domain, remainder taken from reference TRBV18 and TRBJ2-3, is NAGVMQNPRHLVRRRGQEARLRCSPMKGHSHVYWYRQLPEEGLKFMVYLQKENIIDESGMPKERFSAEFPKEGPSILRIQQVVRGDSAAYFCASSPGGSTDTQYFGPGTRLTVL.